These 30 T cell receptor beta chains originate from one sample sequenced in a study of T-cell memory formation after mild COVID-19. TCRdb re-analysed the 5' RACE reads in MiXCR, keeping a single row per CDR3 protein. This sample has 250,000 to 300,000 distinct CDR3 sequences, with approximately 8.4% found just once. The sequenced sample consisted of PBMCs or a T cell subset sorted from them (not recorded which). The receptors originated from a man aged 18 to 29 who had mild COVID-19 (a few samples of this study predate the infection). Cell type and time point are not known.

In its sample, this clonotype was seen a few times. V and J are TRBV27 and TRBJ1-1; D remains ambiguous. Germline-derived CDR1 and CDR2 are MNHEY and SMNVEV (reference sequence). The CDR3 is made up of 14 amino acids. The V and J ends lost 1 base and 5 bases respectively, with 11 bases between them. The CDR3 nucleotides are TGTGCCAGCAGTTTATGGGGTACGGGGACTGAAGCTTTCTTT. It is translated as CASSLWGTGTEAFF.

In its sample, this clonotype was seen a few times. The J gene is TRBJ2-3, the V gene TRBV5-5; D remains ambiguous. CDR3 length equals 15 residues. The germline V gene encodes CDR1 SGHKS and CDR2 YYEKEE (reference sequence). Trimming removed 4 bases from V and 6 bases from J, with 18 bases in between. As DNA, the CDR3 is TGTGCCAGCAGCACCCTCAGCGATACCTCGGATACGCAGTATTTT. This sequence encodes CASSTLSDTSDTQYF. The full variable domain, with the rest looked up from reference TRBV5-5 and TRBJ2-3, is DAGVTQSPTHLIKTRGQQVTLRCSPISGHKSVSWYQQVLGQGPQFIFQYYEKEERGRGNFPDRFSARQFPNYSSELNVNALLLGDSALYLCASSTLSDTSDTQYFGPGTRLTVL.

The V gene is TRBV20-1, the J gene TRBJ1-5; D is uncertain. Germline lookup yields CDR1 DFQATT and CDR2 SNEGSKA (reference sequence). The V end was cut by 3 bases, the J end by 5 bases, with 14 bases between. The CDR3 runs 14 residues. CDR3 DNA sequence: TGCAGTGCTAGGAAAGGGTCACCCGATCAGCCCCAGCATTTT. Translating it yields CSARKGSPDQPQHF.

The CDR3 sequence: CASSLLVAGVDTQYF. The CDR3 bases are TGCGCCAGCAGCTTGCTGGTAGCGGGGGTAGATACGCAGTATTTT. The chain carries TRBV5-1 and TRBJ2-3; 9 bases are a match to TRBD2. This CDR3 is 15 amino acids long. V lost 1 base to trimming and J lost 5 bases; unmatched junction nucleotides: 5. From germline, CDR1 is SGHRS and CDR2 YFSETQ.

There are many counts of this clonotype. V gene TRBV7-8 combines with J gene TRBJ2-3; TRBD2 might be the D (5 bases). The germline CDR1 and CDR2 sequences are SGHVS and FQNEAQ. V was cut by 4 bases and J by 0 bases, with 8 bases left in between. This CDR3 region has 14 residues. In DNA form, the CDR3 reads TGTGCCAGCAGCTCCGGACTCAGCACAGATACGCAGTATTTT. This gives the protein CASSSGLSTDTQYF.

This clonotype was observed a handful of times. The chain joins TRBV5-1 to TRBJ2-2; D is ambiguous. The ends were cut back, 0 bases at V and 6 bases at J, with 15 bases in the middle. Germline V gives CDR1 SGHRS, CDR2 YFSETQ. The CDR3 loop spans 16 amino acids. CDR3 in amino acids: CASSLEGQDRAGELFF. The DNA of the CDR3 is TGCGCCAGCAGCTTGGAAGGTCAGGATCGCGCCGGGGAGCTGTTTTTT.

The rearrangement joins TRBV5-1 to TRBJ1-4, with unresolved D. Trimming removed 6 bases at V and 0 bases at J, with 9 bases between. Germline values: CDR1 SGHRS, CDR2 YFSETQ. The CDR3 is 14 amino acids. The CDR3 DNA sequence: TGCGCCAGCAAACCGGACCCAACTAATGAAAAACTGTTTTTT. Its translation: CASKPDPTNEKLFF.

This clonotype was observed a handful of times. The V gene is TRBV7-6, the J gene TRBJ2-5, with D possibly being TRBD1 or TRBD2 (5 bases each). Germline V gene sequence: CDR1 SGHVS, CDR2 FNYEAQ. V was pared by 0 bases and J by 5 bases, with 13 bases between. The CDR3 is 15 residues long. The CDR3 protein is CASSLAGQGEETQYF. As DNA, the CDR3 is TGTGCCAGCAGCTTAGCGGGGCAGGGAGAGGAGACCCAGTACTTC.

This clonotype has only a few counts. The rearrangement uses TRBV20-1 and TRBJ2-1; the D gene could be TRBD1 or TRBD2 (5 bases each). Germline lookup yields CDR1 DFQATT and CDR2 SNEGSKA (reference sequence). This CDR3 contains 14 residues. Deletions cut 7 bases from V and 6 bases from J, with 19 bases between. CDR3 nucleotides: TGCAGTGATACCGGGACCTCAAACAGCAATGAGCAGTTCTTC. Translating gives CSDTGTSNSNEQFF.

This clonotype was found a few times. The chain recombines TRBV28 with TRBJ1-1, with 7 positions matching TRBD1. V lost 7 bases, J lost 2 bases, and 10 bases stayed unmatched. From germline, CDR1 is MDHEN and CDR2 SYDVKM. This CDR3 contains 15 residues. Written as DNA, the CDR3 is TGTGCCAGCACCTATCGAGGGGGCGCAAACACTGAAGCTTTCTTT. Translating gives CASTYRGGANTEAFF.

This chain joins TRBV20-1 and TRBJ2-7, with TRBD1 matching over 10 bases. The germline V gene encodes CDR1 DFQATT and CDR2 SNEGSKA (reference sequence). Trimming removed 5 bases from V and 7 bases from J; junction bases left unmatched: 11. The CDR3 is made up of 14 amino acids. The CDR3 region has the DNA TGCAGTGCTCCGCCGGGACAGGGGTTTGGGGAGCAGTACTTC. This translates into CSAPPGQGFGEQYF.

There are many counts of this clonotype. The J gene is TRBJ1-4, the V gene TRBV5-1; D ambiguous. The germline gives CDR1 SGHRS, CDR2 YFSETQ. There are 15 residues in the CDR3. V lost 4 bases and J 6 bases, leaving 16 bases between the germline ends. The CDR3 sequence is CASSINSRRDEKLFF. The CDR3 region has the DNA TGCGCCAGCAGCATTAACAGCAGGAGGGATGAAAAACTGTTTTTT.

V and J are TRBV5-1 and TRBJ1-1; D is unresolved. Germline V CDR1 and CDR2: SGHRS, YFSETQ. The CDR3 loop spans 14 amino acids. V lost 2 bases and J 0 bases, leaving 8 bases between the germline ends. Written as DNA, the CDR3 is TGCGCCAGCAGCTTATTGAGCCTGAACACTGAAGCTTTCTTT. Translating gives CASSLLSLNTEAFF.

This rearrangement joins TRBV5-1 to TRBJ2-5; 9 bases map to TRBD2. Germline CDR1 and CDR2: SGHRS and YFSETQ. CDR3 length: 16 amino acids. V lost 0 bases and J lost 1; bases outside the gene matches: 4. In DNA form, the CDR3 reads TGCGCCAGCAGCTTGGAGCCGCGGGGGGGCCAAGAGACCCAGTACTTC. This translates into CASSLEPRGGQETQYF.

This clonotype was seen only once. The chain uses TRBV20-1 and TRBJ2-3, with TRBD2 matching 7 bases. Trimming at V came to 0 bases and at J to 2 bases, leaving 14 bases not matched to a gene. The CDR3 consists of 18 residues. Germline loops: CDR1 DFQATT, CDR2 SNEGSKA (reference sequence). The CDR3 nucleotides are TGCAGTGCTAGAGACCCACTGGGGCTAGCGGATCCCACAGATACGCAGTATTTT. It yields the protein CSARDPLGLADPTDTQYF.

The chain employs TRBV4-3 and TRBJ2-1; D might be TRBD2 (6 bases). V was pared by 5 bases and J by 9 bases, with 17 bases between. Germline lookup yields CDR1 LGHNA and CDR2 YSLEER. This CDR3 is built from 14 residues. This chain's CDR3 is CASSERLTSGEQFF. The CDR3 DNA is TGCGCCAGCAGCGAACGCTTGACTAGTGGTGAGCAGTTCTTC.

This clonotype has a handful of counts. V and J are TRBV25-1 and TRBJ2-2; perhaps TRBD2 as D (7 bases). From germline, CDR1 is MGHDK and CDR2 SYGVNS. This CDR3 has 16 residues. The V end was cut by 3 bases, the J end by 0 bases, with 11 bases between. The CDR3 loop reads CASSDGGTPNTGELFF. CDR3 bases: TGTGCCAGCAGTGACGGGGGGACACCGAACACCGGGGAGCTGTTTTTT.

This clonotype was observed a few times. The chain employs TRBV7-9 and TRBJ1-4, with TRBD1 matching over 8 bases. Germline V gene sequence: CDR1 SEHNR, CDR2 FQNEAQ (reference sequence). This CDR3 comprises 14 residues. The trim removed 7 bases at V and 6 bases at J, leaving 7 bases unmatched. The CDR3 spells CASTPQGADEKLFF. CDR3 in DNA: TGTGCCAGCACACCCCAGGGGGCCGATGAAAAACTGTTTTTT.

This clonotype was seen a handful of times. This sequence joins TRBV5-1 and TRBJ1-6; unclear D gene. Germline CDR1 and CDR2: SGHRS and YFSETQ. V lost 4 bases to trimming and J lost 10 bases, with 12 bases between them. This CDR3 spans 13 amino acids. The CDR3 sequence is CASSGDGNSPLHF. As DNA, the CDR3 is TGCGCCAGCAGCGGGGATGGGAACTCACCCCTCCACTTT.

There are a few counts of this clonotype. This chain connects TRBV7-2 to TRBJ2-5, with 10 bases lining up with TRBD1. Germline trimming cut 3 bases from V and 1 base from J; bases unmatched to any gene: 5. Germline V gives CDR1 SGHTA, CDR2 FQGNSA. The CDR3 totals 16 residues. The CDR3 loop reads CASSFKGQGPQETQYF. The CDR3 DNA follows: TGTGCCAGCAGCTTTAAGGGACAGGGGCCCCAAGAGACCCAGTACTTC. The entire variable domain, with the rest obtained from reference TRBV7-2 and TRBJ2-5, is as follows: GAGVSQSPSNKVTEKGKDVELRCDPISGHTALYWYRQSLGQGLEFLIYFQGNSAPDKSGLPSDRFSAERTGGSVSTLTIQRTQQEDSAVYLCASSFKGQGPQETQYFGPGTRLLVL.

There are many counts of this clonotype. The chain combines TRBV6-5 with TRBJ1-1; 8 bases are shared with TRBD1. J was trimmed by 5 bases and V by 2 bases; bases with no gene match: 4. The CDR3 has 14 residues. The germline V gene encodes CDR1 MNHEY and CDR2 SVGAGI. As DNA, the CDR3 is TGTGCCAGCAGTTACCACGGGACAGGAACTGAAGCTTTCTTT. This codes for CASSYHGTGTEAFF.

In this sample, this clonotype turned up many times. V gene TRBV29-1 combines with J gene TRBJ1-2; D unclear. The V end lost 0 bases, the J end lost 5 bases, and 1 base lay between the germline ends. The germline gives CDR1 SQVTM, CDR2 ANQGSEA. This CDR3 contains 10 residues. CDR3 amino acids: CSVEDYGYTF. CDR3 DNA sequence: TGCAGCGTTGAAGATTATGGCTACACCTTC.

This chain links TRBV6-5 with TRBJ1-2; no clear D. Germline-derived CDR1 and CDR2 are MNHEY and SVGAGI. The CDR3 is 16 amino acids. V lost 0 bases to trimming and J lost 3 bases, with 14 bases between them. CDR3 sequence reads: CASSYSISLRYYGYTF. The CDR3 region has the DNA TGTGCCAGCAGTTACTCGATTTCACTTCGTTACTATGGCTACACCTTC.

This clonotype was seen more than once but under ten times. The V gene is TRBV20-1, the J gene TRBJ1-1, with TRBD1 matching 7 bases. V lost 6 bases, J lost 3 bases, and 7 bases stayed unmatched. This CDR3 region has 13 residues. Germline CDR1 DFQATT, CDR2 SNEGSKA (reference sequence). DNA of the CDR3: TGCAGTGCATCACCCGACAGGGACACTGAAGCTTTCTTT. Translated: CSASPDRDTEAFF.

The chain uses TRBV5-1 and TRBJ2-2, with D perhaps TRBD2 (5 bases). The CDR3 contains 15 residues. Germline assignment: CDR1 SGHRS and CDR2 YFSETQ. V was clipped by 0 bases and J by 6 bases, with 12 bases between them. The CDR3 DNA is TGCGCCAGCAGCTTGGATGCGGGTGAGGCCGGGGAGCTGTTTTTT. The encoded protein is CASSLDAGEAGELFF.

This clonotype has just a few counts. The chain carries TRBV12-3 or TRBV12-4 and TRBJ2-7; 9 nucleotides agree with TRBD2. This CDR3 is 18 amino acids long. V gave up 5 bases and J gave up 0 bases; unmatched junction bases: 14. The CDR3 spells CASSPLPELAGVSYEQYF. The CDR3 nucleotides read TGTGCCAGCAGTCCGTTGCCGGAGTTAGCGGGGGTCTCCTACGAGCAGTACTTC.

This clonotype turned up a few times. V gene TRBV12-5 combines with J gene TRBJ2-2; D might be TRBD2 (6 bases). This CDR3 contains 17 residues. Germline V lookup: CDR1 LGHNT, CDR2 FRNRAP. Trimming stripped 5 bases from V and 6 bases from J, with 22 bases between. The CDR3 loop reads CASGPRGVQGGAGELFF. CDR3 in DNA: TGTGCTAGTGGTCCCCGAGGAGTGCAGGGAGGTGCCGGGGAGCTGTTTTTT.

The V and J genes are TRBV7-6 and TRBJ2-7, with D tentatively TRBD1 (6 bases). This CDR3 region has 14 residues. V gave up 5 bases and J gave up 3 bases, with 14 bases separating them. Germline V gives CDR1 SGHVS, CDR2 FNYEAQ. The CDR3 bases are TGTGCCAGCAGCCCATCCCCGGGACACTACGAGCAGTACTTC. Protein: CASSPSPGHYEQYF.

This clonotype was detected ten times or more. V is TRBV12-3 or TRBV12-4 and J is TRBJ1-2; TRBD1 matches at 7 bases. There are 17 residues in the CDR3. J gave up 3 bases and V 3 bases, and 13 bases lay outside the gene matches. CDR3 protein: CASSFNVGGAEHYGYTF. The CDR3 coding sequence is TGTGCCAGCAGTTTTAATGTAGGGGGCGCGGAACACTATGGCTACACCTTC.

The rearrangement uses TRBV7-2 and TRBJ2-5; D gene unclear. Germline loops: CDR1 SGHTA, CDR2 FQGNSA. V was shortened by 0 bases and J by 5 bases, with 10 bases between the two germline ends. The CDR3 extends over 14 amino acids. The CDR3 region is CASSLAPIRETQYF. The CDR3 DNA follows: TGTGCCAGCAGCTTAGCCCCCATCCGGGAGACCCAGTACTTC.